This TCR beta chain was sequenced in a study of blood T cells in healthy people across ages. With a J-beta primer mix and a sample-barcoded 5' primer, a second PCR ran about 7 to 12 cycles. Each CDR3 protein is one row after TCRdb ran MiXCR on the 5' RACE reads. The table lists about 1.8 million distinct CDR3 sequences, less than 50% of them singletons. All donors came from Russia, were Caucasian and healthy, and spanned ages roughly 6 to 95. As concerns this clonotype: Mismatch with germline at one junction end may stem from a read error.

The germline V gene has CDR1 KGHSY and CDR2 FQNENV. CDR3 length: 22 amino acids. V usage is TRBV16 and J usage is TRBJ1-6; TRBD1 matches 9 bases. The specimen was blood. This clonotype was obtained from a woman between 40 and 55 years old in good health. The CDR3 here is CASSRNESLDRGLLSYNSPLHF. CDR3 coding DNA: TGTGCCAGCAGCCGAAATGAATCATTGGACAGGGGACTTCTCTCCTATAATTCGCCCCTCCACTTT.